The subject of this entry is one TCR beta chain. As yet, its antigen is unknown. The sample belongs to a study of CD8 T cells in ankylosing spondylitis. Findings of the study overall: Characteristic of ankylosing spondylitis blood, it appeared, was a TCR beta motif comprising fewer than 10 highly homologous variants. In the blood and synovial fluid of reactive arthritis, some motif variants had been previously reported. Disease-linked clones bore a CD8+ phenotype and were relatively rare in peripheral blood.

Scientists made TCR beta libraries using quantitative 5'-RACE with molecular barcodes. TCRdb analysed the 5' RACE reads with MiXCR anew, one entry per CDR3 protein. The sample lists 250,000 to 400,000 distinct CDR3 sequences, under 14% occurring once. Deletions cut 0 bases from V and 8 bases from J, with 12 bases between. CDR1 and CDR2 from the germline V gene are SGHRS and YFSETQ. The CDR3 length is 14 residues. What was sequenced was blood, either unsorted or a sorted T cell fraction (not recorded which). The chain links TRBV5-1 to TRBJ2-1; D is perhaps TRBD1 (5 bases). The TCR comes from a female donor with ankylosing spondylitis or in good health (not recorded which). CDR3 sequence: CASSLEAPRDEQFF. CDR3 in DNA: TGCGCCAGCAGCTTGGAGGCACCCAGGGATGAGCAGTTCTTC.